A single sample is the source of the 18 T cell receptor beta chains below, sequenced in a study of vaccination effects on CD4 cells after COVID-19. Antigen-specific CD4+ T cells were expanded with viral peptide pools in the ViraFEST assay before sequencing. When 10 to 11 days of culture had elapsed, CD4+ T cells were isolated. Subjects were given two BNT162b2 or mRNA-1273 vaccine doses. Which antigens these TCRs recognize remains unknown. This table comes from immunoSEQ multiplex PCR, and its TCRdb copy is limited to in-frame clones, with some not included. This table holds 65,000 to 70,000 clones, about 80% found once. This material consisted of CD4+ T cells from PBMCs cultured with HCoV-OC43 spike peptides, taken after COVID-19 vaccination. Described subset: HCoV-OC43 spike overlapping peptide pool stimulation. These receptors were taken from a human donor who received a COVID-19 vaccine.

The chain is built from TRBV7-2 and TRBJ2-3, with a weak D call TRBD2 (5 bases). Trimming took 1 base from V and 0 from J, leaving 14 bases between them. The germline gives CDR1 SGHTA, CDR2 FQGNSA. There are 17 residues in the CDR3. The DNA for the CDR3 is TGTGCCAGCAGCTTAGGGTTTCGGGGTTCTAGCACAGATACGCAGTATTTT. Its protein product is CASSLGFRGSSTDTQYF.

V usage is TRBV4-1 and J usage is TRBJ2-2, with TRBD1 matching over 11 bases. Trimming cost V 6 bases and J 7 bases; bases outside gene matches: 7. There are 15 residues in the CDR3. Germline V lookup: CDR1 MGHRA, CDR2 YSYEKL. CDR3 region: CASSWTGGRGGELFF. CDR3 nucleotide sequence: TGCGCCAGCAGTTGGACAGGGGGCCGTGGCGGGGAGCTGTTTTTT.

The V and J genes are TRBV27 and TRBJ1-5; no definite D call. Trimming cost V 4 bases and J 0 bases, with 10 bases left between them. Germline V gene sequence: CDR1 MNHEY, CDR2 SMNVEV (reference sequence). CDR3 length equals 15 residues. The CDR3 reads CASSSLFSSNQPQHF. CDR3 bases: TGTGCCAGCAGTTCCCTCTTCAGTAGCAATCAGCCCCAGCATTTT.

The rearrangement uses TRBV7-2 and TRBJ1-6; D is unclear. The CDR3 extends over 15 amino acids. The germline gives CDR1 SGHTA, CDR2 FQGNSA. Between the trimmed V and J ends, which lost 7 bases and 6 bases, there was a span of 16 bases. CDR3 sequence: CASIPGNSRNSPLHF. Written as DNA, the CDR3 is TGTGCCAGCATCCCTGGGAACAGCCGTAATTCACCCCTCCACTTT.

The rearrangement uses TRBV6-5 and TRBJ2-3, with D possibly matching TRBD1 (6 bases). Germline CDR1 and CDR2: MNHEY and SVGAGI. The CDR3 spans 15 residues. Trimming cost V 5 bases and J 4 bases, with 16 bases left between them. This chain's CDR3 is CASSTSPGTSDTQYF. In nucleotides, the CDR3 is TGTGCCAGCAGTACAAGTCCCGGGACATCAGATACGCAGTATTTT.

This clone has just a few counts. The chain employs TRBV5-1 and TRBJ1-6; D is undetermined. Deletions cut 1 base from V and 5 bases from J, with 10 bases between. This CDR3 region has 15 residues. Germline V gene data show CDR1 as SGHRS and CDR2 as YFSETQ. DNA for the CDR3: TGCGCCAGCAGCTTGTTGGAGGTGCATAATTCACCCCTCCACTTT. It translates to CASSLLEVHNSPLHF.

This clone has only a few counts. The chain has TRBV28 and TRBJ2-2; D might be TRBD1 (6 bases). Germline values: CDR1 MDHEN, CDR2 SYDVKM. CDR3 length: 14 amino acids. V lost 6 bases to trimming and J lost 1 base, with 9 bases between them. CDR3 sequence reads: CASRPRGNTGELFF. CDR3 DNA sequence: TGTGCCAGCAGGCCCAGGGGGAACACCGGGGAGCTGTTTTTT.

The chain has TRBV6-1 and TRBJ1-6, with D perhaps matching TRBD1 (5 bases). CDR3 length: 14 residues. CDR1 and CDR2 from the germline V gene are MNHNS and SASEGT. The V end was cut by 2 bases, the J end by 8 bases, with 10 bases between. This CDR3 is CASSEQGLYSPLHF. DNA of the CDR3: TGTGCCAGCAGTGAACAGGGTCTATATTCACCCCTCCACTTT.

This chain uses TRBV24-1 with TRBJ1-1; TRBD1 matches at 10 bases. V shed 4 bases and J 5 bases; nucleotides not matched to a gene: 6. The CDR3 is 15 residues long. The germline gives CDR1 KGHDR, CDR2 SFDVKD. DNA for the CDR3: TGTGCCACCAGTGACCGACAGGGGGCGCGGACTGAAGCTTTCTTT. Protein: CATSDRQGARTEAFF.

The count of this clone is one. The V call is TRBV10-3, the J call TRBJ2-5, with D perhaps TRBD2 (6 bases). CDR1 and CDR2 from the germline V gene are ENHRY and SYGVKD. V was shortened by 4 bases and J by 0 bases, with 6 bases between the two germline ends. The CDR3 has 13 residues. The CDR3 DNA reads as TGTGCCATCAGTGCGGGGGACCAAGAGACCCAGTACTTC. Its protein product is CAISAGDQETQYF.

This clone has a handful of counts. V usage is TRBV5-5 and J usage is TRBJ1-5; D possibly corresponds to TRBD1 (5 bases). V gave up 2 bases and J gave up 0 bases, with 12 bases separating them. Germline CDR1 is SGHKS and CDR2 is YYEKEE (reference sequence). The CDR3 sequence is 16 residues long. CDR3 residues: CASSLGAGNSNQPQHF. The DNA of the CDR3 is TGTGCCAGCAGCTTAGGGGCAGGGAATAGCAATCAGCCCCAGCATTTT. Full variable domain (remainder filled in from reference TRBV5-5 and TRBJ1-5): DAGVTQSPTHLIKTRGQQVTLRCSPISGHKSVSWYQQVLGQGPQFIFQYYEKEERGRGNFPDRFSARQFPNYSSELNVNALLLGDSALYLCASSLGAGNSNQPQHFGDGTRLSIL.

The rearrangement links TRBV5-6 to TRBJ1-6; D perhaps matches TRBD1 (5 bases). The CDR3 loop spans 16 amino acids. CDR1 is SGHDT, CDR2 YYEEEE, per germline. V was pared by 0 bases and J by 10 bases, with 17 bases between. The CDR3 coding sequence is TGTGCCAGCAGCTTGGATTCAGGGACCCGGGTATCACCCCTCCACTTT. Its protein product is CASSLDSGTRVSPLHF.

This chain links TRBV9 with TRBJ1-2; 8 bases line up with TRBD1. This CDR3 comprises 13 residues. J was trimmed by 8 bases and V by 4 bases; bases with no gene match: 7. Germline lookup yields CDR1 SGDLS and CDR2 YYNGEE. The CDR3 DNA sequence: TGTGCCAGCAGCCGGGACAGGTGGGAAGGCTACACCTTC. As protein: CASSRDRWEGYTF.

The chain joins TRBV5-1 to TRBJ2-2; TRBD2 matches 7 bases. Per germline, CDR1 SGHRS and CDR2 YFSETQ. This CDR3 comprises 16 residues. J gave up 4 bases and V 0 bases, and 6 bases lay outside the gene matches. Written as DNA, the CDR3 is TGCGCCAGCAGCTTGGTGGCTAGCGGACCCACCGGGGAGCTGTTTTTT. Protein product: CASSLVASGPTGELFF. The complete variable domain, with remaining parts taken from reference TRBV5-1 and TRBJ2-2, reads KAGVTQTPRYLIKTRGQQVTLSCSPISGHRSVSWYQQTPGQGLQFLFEYFSETQRNKGNFPGRFSGRQFSNSRSEMNVSTLELGDSALYLCASSLVASGPTGELFFGEGSRLTVL.

The J gene is TRBJ2-2, the V gene TRBV6-2 or TRBV6-3; D call uncertain. The CDR3 loop spans 13 amino acids. Deletions cut 2 bases from V and 6 bases from J, with 7 bases between. Germline V CDR1 and CDR2: MNHEY, SVGEGT. CDR3 DNA sequence: TGTGCCAGCAGTTACCTCCCATCCGGGGAGCTGTTTTTT. This translates into CASSYLPSGELFF.

V is TRBV24-1 and J is TRBJ2-5; 11 nucleotides agree with TRBD1. Germline CDR1 is KGHDR and CDR2 is SFDVKD. V lost 4 bases to trimming and J lost 4 bases; unmatched junction nucleotides: 7. The CDR3 contains 16 residues. The CDR3 loop is CATSDRTGGFGETQYF. The CDR3 nucleotides are TGTGCCACCAGTGACCGGACAGGGGGCTTCGGAGAGACCCAGTACTTC.

The chain has TRBV6-2 or TRBV6-3 and TRBJ2-5; 10 nucleotides line up with TRBD2. Germline V gene sequence: CDR1 MNHEY, CDR2 SVGEGT. CDR3 length equals 16 residues. V lost 2 bases and J lost 5; bases outside the gene matches: 8. CDR3 nucleotides: TGTGCCAGCAGTTACGAGCGGGGGGGCCTTTCCGAGACCCAGTACTTC. It specifies CASSYERGGLSETQYF.

The rearrangement joins TRBV27 to TRBJ1-4, with D unresolved. The germline gives CDR1 MNHEY, CDR2 SMNVEV (reference sequence). Trimming removed 11 bases at V and 0 bases at J, with 13 bases between. This CDR3 region has 14 residues. CDR3 sequence reads: CAGGGYATNEKLFF. In nucleotides, the CDR3 is TGTGCCGGCGGTGGGTATGCAACTAATGAAAAACTGTTTTTT.